The clone carrying this TCR beta chain was seen a single time. The antigen is not known. A much bigger clone sits one base away, suggesting this may be a read error. Per germline, CDR1 LNHNV and CDR2 YYDKDF (reference sequence). The CDR3 is made up of 15 amino acids. This sample is part of a study of T cells in Graves' hyperthyroidism and ophthalmopathy. The CDR3 regions of TCR beta were amplified from RNA transcripts. TCR CDR3 underwent first-round RT-PCR with the HTBI primer set. TCRdb passed the multiplex PCR reads through MiXCR, listing each CDR3 protein once. The sample includes some 210,000 distinct CDR3 sequences, roughly 15% of them seen just once. Regarding the study as a whole: Ophthalmopathy was model-predicted a median roughly six months pre-onset.

Any patient presenting with uncontrolled infection, other autoimmune disease, pregnancy or lactation was left out. The chain couples TRBV15 to TRBJ2-7; a possible D gene is TRBD2 (5 bases). The receptor comes from a middle-aged man with Graves' hyperthyroidism. Source material: blood. CDR3 bases: TGTGCCACCAGCAGAGAAGGGAGTGGGCCCTACCAGCAGTACTTC. This encodes CATSREGSGPYQQYF.